One sample yielded the 9 T cell receptor beta chains listed below, sequenced in a study of control samples from healthy donors and cancer patients. Measured with immunoSEQ multiplex PCR; TCRdb has only the in-frame clones, and not every one. Among more than 85,000 clones, around 89% were seen once, and the ten largest hold roughly 15%. Sequencing was carried out using blood. Receptor source: a woman between 45 and 60 years old in good health.

The V call is TRBV25-1, the J call TRBJ2-3; D unclear. Germline assignment: CDR1 MGHDK and CDR2 SYGVNS. The length of the CDR3 is 15 residues. V was trimmed by 2 bases and J by 2 bases, leaving 11 bases between them. CDR3 in amino acids: CASSEATEITDTQYF. In DNA form, the CDR3 reads TGTGCCAGCAGTGAAGCTACAGAGATCACAGATACGCAGTATTTT. Combining the CDR3 with reference TRBV25-1 and TRBJ2-3 gives the whole variable domain EADIYQTPRYLVIGTGKKITLECSQTMGHDKMYWYQQDPGMELHLIHYSYGVNSTEKGDLSSESTVSRIRTEHFPLTLESARPSHTSQYLCASSEATEITDTQYFGPGTRLTVL.

V gene TRBV27 combines with J gene TRBJ1-5, with 8 bases that match TRBD1. V lost 7 bases to trimming and J lost 6 bases; unmatched junction nucleotides: 11. CDR1 is MNHEY, CDR2 SMNVEV, per germline (reference sequence). This CDR3 has 15 amino acids. The CDR3 is CASTSRTGKSQPQHF. The CDR3 DNA sequence: TGTGCCAGCACCTCTAGGACAGGGAAAAGTCAGCCCCAGCATTTT.

V and J are TRBV30 and TRBJ2-1, with 8 nucleotides matching TRBD2. The CDR3 is 13 amino acids. The junction had 9 bases not matched to a gene; V was cut back by 8 bases and J by 6 bases. CDR1 GTSNPN and CDR2 SVGIG come from the germline V gene (reference sequence). The CDR3 coding sequence is TGTGCCACAAACCCGGGGGGGCCCAATGAGCAGTTCTTC. This encodes CATNPGGPNEQFF.

V gene TRBV30 combines with J gene TRBJ2-5; D not resolved. The CDR3 sequence is 13 residues long. Trimming stripped 4 bases from V and 5 bases from J, with 14 bases between. CDR1 GTSNPN and CDR2 SVGIG come from the germline V gene (reference sequence). As DNA, the CDR3 is TGTGCCTGGAAAGGTCAGGACCGGGAGACCCAGTACTTC. Its protein product is CAWKGQDRETQYF.

This clone was seen a single time. V and J are TRBV7-3 and TRBJ2-3; the D gene could be TRBD1 or TRBD2 (6 bases each). V lost 3 bases and J 4 bases, leaving 23 bases between the germline ends. Per germline, CDR1 SGHTA and CDR2 FQGTGA. The CDR3 totals 18 residues. DNA of the CDR3: TGTGCCAGCAGCTTGATCCCCACTAGTGAGGGGGGCGCAGATACGCAGTATTTT. The encoded protein is CASSLIPTSEGGADTQYF.

The chain recombines TRBV5-1 with TRBJ2-1; D is possibly TRBD2 (7 bases). This CDR3 has 16 residues. CDR1 and CDR2 from the germline V gene are SGHRS and YFSETQ. Trimming removed 2 bases at V and 6 bases at J, with 18 bases between. CDR3 nucleotides: TGCGCCAGCAGCTTAATAGCGGGCTGGGGGCCCAATGAGCAGTTCTTC. The encoded protein is CASSLIAGWGPNEQFF.

DNA for the CDR3: TGCGCCAGCAGCCAAGACTTCAGTTCCGAGCAGTACGTC. Residues: CASSQDFSSEQYV. This chain links TRBV4-1 with TRBJ2-7; D ambiguous. This CDR3 has 13 amino acids. The germline CDR1 and CDR2 sequences are MGHRA and YSYEKL. V lost 0 bases, J lost 6 bases, and 9 bases lay in between.

The V gene is TRBV2, the J gene TRBJ1-3; D remains ambiguous. Germline V gives CDR1 SNHLY, CDR2 FYNNEI. Trimming pared 9 bases from V and 2 bases from J, leaving 11 bases between. The CDR3 extends over 13 amino acids. The CDR3 nucleotides read TGTGCCAGGAGAACTGCGGCTGGAAACACCATATATTTT. It specifies CARRTAAGNTIYF.

V and J are TRBV7-2 and TRBJ1-5; the D is unclear. V lost 2 bases, J lost 0 bases, and 8 bases lay in between. CDR3 size: 15 residues. Germline V gene sequence: CDR1 SGHTA, CDR2 FQGNSA. The CDR3 sequence: CASSLTGDSNQPQHF. CDR3 DNA: TGTGCCAGCAGCTTAACGGGTGATAGCAATCAGCCCCAGCATTTT.